The 17 T cell receptor beta chains listed next were all sequenced from one sample in a study of blood T cell repertoires in COVID-19. Produced via immunoSEQ multiplex PCR; TCRdb's table is partial and in-frame only. The sample yields about 250,000 clones, roughly 87% seen once. The source material was PBMCs or T cells enriched from blood (not recorded which). The receptors stem from a woman in her twenties or thirties with acute COVID-19.

The chain couples TRBV19 to TRBJ2-6; D is unclear. V shed 3 bases and J shed 0 bases, with 9 bases lying between them. CDR3 length: 16 amino acids. Germline CDR1 reads LNHDA; CDR2 reads SQIVND (reference sequence). CDR3 region: CASSIPRGSGANVLTF. The CDR3 bases are TGTGCCAGTAGTATCCCCAGAGGCTCTGGGGCCAACGTCCTGACTTTC.

The rearrangement uses TRBV29-1 and TRBJ2-7; D is ambiguous. Trimming left V 7 bases short and J 2 bases short, with 12 bases between. The CDR3 has 12 residues. Germline loops: CDR1 SQVTM, CDR2 ANQGSEA. The CDR3 loop reads CSARTTAYEQYF. The CDR3 nucleotides are TGCAGCGCTCGAACAACCGCCTACGAGCAGTACTTC.

The chain recombines TRBV9 with TRBJ1-3; possible D gene TRBD1, 6 bases. V lost 3 bases to trimming and J lost 2 bases, with 15 bases between them. CDR3 length: 16 amino acids. From germline, CDR1 is SGDLS and CDR2 YYNGEE. CDR3 protein: CASSDVRDNPGNTIYF. In DNA, the CDR3 is TGTGCCAGCAGCGACGTCCGGGACAACCCTGGAAACACCATATATTTT. Full variable domain (missing parts from reference TRBV9 and TRBJ1-3): DSGVTQTPKHLITATGQRVTLRCSPRSGDLSVYWYQQSLDQGLQFLIQYYNGEERAKGNILERFSAQQFPDLHSELNLSSLELGDSALYFCASSDVRDNPGNTIYFGEGSWLTVV.

J is TRBJ2-1 and V is TRBV5-3; D is unclear. TRBV5-3 is an open reading frame, and its role is uncertain. V was shortened by 0 bases and J by 4 bases, with 11 bases between the two germline ends. This CDR3 has 15 residues. The CDR3 sequence: CARSLDSLRYNEQFF. The CDR3 DNA is TGTGCCAGAAGCTTGGATAGCTTGCGGTACAATGAGCAGTTCTTC.

The chain links TRBV7-9 to TRBJ2-3; 8 nucleotides align to TRBD2. The germline gives CDR1 SEHNR, CDR2 FQNEAQ (reference sequence). The ends lost 6 bases at V and 0 bases at J; junction bases unmatched: 8. There are 16 residues in the CDR3. This CDR3 is CASSSPLAASTDTQYF. As DNA, the CDR3 is TGTGCCAGCAGTTCACCACTAGCGGCAAGCACAGATACGCAGTATTTT. Using reference TRBV7-9 and TRBJ2-3 for the parts outside the CDR3, the full variable domain is DTGVSQNPRHKITKRGQNVTFRCDPISEHNRLYWYRQTLGQGPEFLTYFQNEAQLEKSRLLSDRFSAERPKGSFSTLEIQRTEQGDSAMYLCASSSPLAASTDTQYFGPGTRLTVL.

The chain joins TRBV18 to TRBJ2-1; 9 nucleotides agree with TRBD2. Germline lookup yields CDR1 KGHSH and CDR2 LQKENI. The CDR3 contains 15 residues. Trimming at V came to 3 bases and at J to 5 bases, leaving 5 bases not matched to a gene. In DNA, the CDR3 is TGTGCCAGCTCACCTAGACTAGCGGAGAACAATGAGCAGTTCTTC. This translates into CASSPRLAENNEQFF.

The V and J genes are TRBV27 and TRBJ1-4, with D tentatively TRBD1 (6 bases). Trimming pared 8 bases from V and 6 bases from J, leaving 19 bases between. The CDR3 extends over 15 amino acids. CDR1 MNHEY and CDR2 SMNVEV come from the germline V gene (reference sequence). The CDR3 loop reads CASAYKGDTDEKLFF. In nucleotides, the CDR3 is TGTGCCAGCGCATATAAGGGGGACACCGATGAAAAACTGTTTTTT. The full variable domain, completed using reference TRBV27 and TRBJ1-4, is EAQVTQNPRYLITVTGKKLTVTCSQNMNHEYMSWYRQDPGLGLRQIYYSMNVEVTDKGDVPEGYKVSRKEKRNFPLILESPSPNQTSLYFCASAYKGDTDEKLFFGSGTQLSVL.

V usage is TRBV7-3 and J usage is TRBJ2-7, with TRBD2 matching over 9 bases. Trimming at V came to 1 base and at J to 4 bases, leaving 5 bases not matched to a gene. Per the germline V gene, CDR1 is SGHTA and CDR2 is FQGTGA. This CDR3 spans 15 amino acids. Here the CDR3 DNA reads TGTGCCAGCAGCTTAATAGCGGGGGCTACATACGAGCAGTACTTC. Translation: CASSLIAGATYEQYF.

The chain joins TRBV6-5 to TRBJ1-2; 9 nucleotides line up with TRBD1. Trimming took 7 bases from V and 5 from J; bases not matched to a gene: 5. The CDR3 has 13 amino acids. Germline CDR1 is MNHEY and CDR2 is SVGAGI. CDR3 nucleotides: TGTGCCAGCACTCCGGACAGGGGTTATGGCTACACCTTC. Its protein is CASTPDRGYGYTF.

The chain links TRBV4-3 to TRBJ2-7; tentative D call: TRBD2 (5 bases). The germline V gene has CDR1 LGHNA and CDR2 YSLEER. The CDR3 covers 15 residues. V lost 0 bases and J 3 bases, leaving 12 bases between the germline ends. For the CDR3, the DNA is TGCGCCAGCAGCCAAGATGAGGGATTGAGCTACGAGCAGTACTTC. Its protein product is CASSQDEGLSYEQYF.

This sequence joins TRBV10-1 and TRBJ1-5; possibly TRBD1 for D (5 bases). CDR1 and CDR2 (germline): WNHNN, SYGVQD (reference sequence). The CDR3 is made up of 15 amino acids. V gave up 8 bases and J gave up 0 bases, with 14 bases separating them. CDR3 bases: TGCGCCAGCGCCACAGACAGCCATAGCAATCAGCCCCAGCATTTT. This gives the protein CASATDSHSNQPQHF.

The rearrangement links TRBV2 to TRBJ1-2; weak D call: TRBD1 (5 bases). The V and J ends lost 7 bases and 4 bases respectively, with 16 bases between them. Germline V gene sequence: CDR1 SNHLY, CDR2 FYNNEI. There are 14 residues in the CDR3. The CDR3 protein is CASIRGETSYGYTF. DNA for the CDR3: TGTGCCAGCATCCGGGGGGAAACTTCCTATGGCTACACCTTC. The variable domain in full, with the rest retrieved from reference TRBV2 and TRBJ1-2, is EPEVTQTPSHQVTQMGQEVILRCVPISNHLYFYWYRQILGQKVEFLVSFYNNEISEKSEIFDDQFSVERPDGSNFTLKIRSTKLEDSAMYFCASIRGETSYGYTFGSGTRLTVV.

In this sample, this clone turned up a few times. The chain carries TRBV4-3 and TRBJ1-2, with D possibly matching TRBD1 (6 bases). Looked up from germline, CDR1 is LGHNA and CDR2 is YSLEER. The CDR3 sequence is 16 residues long. V lost 0 bases to trimming and J lost 4 bases, with 15 bases between them. Written as DNA, the CDR3 is TGCGCCAGCAGCCAAGATCAAGGTTGGGACACCTATGGCTACACCTTC. Translated: CASSQDQGWDTYGYTF.

This clone was seen a single time. The chain uses TRBV6-5 and TRBJ1-1; D is uncertain. V was shortened by 0 bases and J by 1 base, with 6 bases between the two germline ends. The germline V gene has CDR1 MNHEY and CDR2 SVGAGI. The CDR3 is 14 residues long. The CDR3 DNA reads TGTGCCAGCAGTTACTCGGGCAGGAACACTGAAGCTTTCTTT. Translation: CASSYSGRNTEAFF.

The chain recombines TRBV5-1 with TRBJ2-7; D gene ambiguous. The CDR3 extends over 14 amino acids. CDR1 is SGHRS and CDR2 is YFSETQ in the germline V gene. The germline V and J ends were trimmed by 0 bases and 0 bases, with 7 bases remaining between them. DNA for the CDR3: TGCGCCAGCAGCTTGGCACTTAGCTCCTACGAGCAGTACTTC. As protein: CASSLALSSYEQYF.

This chain links TRBV6-2 or TRBV6-3 with TRBJ1-3, with no clear D. V gave up 5 bases and J gave up 8 bases, with 13 bases separating them. In germline, CDR1 is MNHEY, CDR2 SVGEGT. This CDR3 is 13 amino acids long. This chain's CDR3 is CASSPLRVDTIYF. In nucleotides, the CDR3 is TGTGCCAGCAGTCCGCTTCGGGTAGACACCATATATTTT.

The V gene is TRBV15, the J gene TRBJ2-1; 8 nucleotides agree with TRBD2. The germline gives CDR1 LNHNV, CDR2 YYDKDF (reference sequence). V lost 1 base and J lost 5; bases outside the gene matches: 4. This CDR3 has 15 amino acids. CDR3 sequence: CATSRVAGNDNEQFF. In DNA, the CDR3 is TGTGCCACCAGCAGAGTAGCGGGAAACGACAATGAGCAGTTCTTC.